These T cell receptor beta chains were read from a single sample in a study of a mutant IDH1 vaccine in newly diagnosed glioma. Assay: immunoSEQ multiplex PCR; the TCRdb copy retains only in-frame clones and omits some. The sample has 35,000 to 40,000 clones, roughly 79% seen once. Their specific antigens are unknown. The starting material was PBMCs, obtained from a glioma patient whose treatment included an IDH1 peptide vaccine. The receptors here all came from a man between 40 and 49 years old with glioma. CDR3s include the opening cysteine and the closing phenylalanine or tryptophan. A D gene is named only where the DNA matches it firmly. Size is stated for part of the rows, as once, few or many counts, or as a class when the clone is expanded.

TRBD2,TRBV11-3,TRBJ2-1,-,CASSPSGSSYNEQFF,TGTGCCAGCAGCCCCAGCGGGAGCTCCTACAATGAGCAGTTCTTC
TRBD1,TRBV7-2,TRBJ2-7,-,CASSPGTVRYEQYF,TGTGCCAGCAGCCCAGGGACAGTTCGCTACGAGCAGTACTTC
TRBD1,TRBV10-3,TRBJ1-4,-,CAISESGDSREKLFF,TGTGCCATCAGTGAGTCAGGGGACAGTAGGGAAAAACTGTTTTTT
-,TRBV5-6,TRBJ2-2,-,CASSLAVVTGELFF,TGTGCCAGCAGCTTGGCAGTTGTCACCGGGGAGCTGTTTTTT
-,TRBV6-1,TRBJ2-7,-,CASSEEVYEQYF,TGTGCCAGCAGTGAAGAGGTCTACGAGCAGTACTTC
-,TRBV2,TRBJ1-1,-,CASSEGGGTEAFF,TGTGCCAGCAGTGAAGGGGGAGGCACTGAAGCTTTCTTT
-,TRBV30,TRBJ2-7,-,CAWSPGQNYEQYF,TGTGCCTGGAGCCCGGGACAAAACTACGAGCAGTACTTC
TRBD2,TRBV7-3,TRBJ2-3,few,CASSLKGRREGADTQYF,TGTGCCAGCAGCTTAAAGGGTCGGCGGGAGGGTGCAGATACGCAGTATTTT
-,TRBV10-2,TRBJ2-3,-,CASSGLLATDTQYF,TGCGCCAGCAGCGGATTACTAGCAACAGATACGCAGTATTTT
TRBD1,TRBV4-2,TRBJ1-4,few,CASSQGVGQGNEKLFF,TGTGCCAGCAGCCAAGGGGTGGGACAGGGGAATGAAAAACTGTTTTTT
TRBD1,TRBV5-1,TRBJ1-4,-,CASREGQGRGEKLFF,TGCGCCAGCAGGGAAGGACAGGGGAGGGGTGAAAAACTGTTTTTT
-,TRBV2,TRBJ2-1,few,CASRTDLSSYNEQFF,TGTGCCAGCAGGACAGACTTGAGCTCCTACAATGAGCAGTTCTTC
-,TRBV6-5,TRBJ1-4,once,CASSYSGRWDEKLFF,TGTGCCAGCAGTTACTCGGGACGGTGGGATGAAAAACTGTTTTTT
TRBD2,TRBV4-2,TRBJ2-3,-,CASRLGRGTDTQYF,TGTGCCAGCAGGTTAGGGCGGGGGACAGATACGCAGTATTTT
-,TRBV19,TRBJ2-7,-,CASSIDRAGAAVAYEQYF,TGTGCCAGTAGTATAGATCGGGCTGGGGCGGCGGTCGCCTACGAGCAGTACTTC
-,TRBV19,TRBJ2-2,few,CASSRDTYGGELFF,TGTGCCAGTAGTAGAGACACGTACGGCGGGGAGCTGTTTTTT
-,TRBV19,TRBJ1-1,few,CASSEAYAGNTEAFF,TGTGCCAGTAGTGAGGCCTACGCGGGGAACACTGAAGCTTTCTTT